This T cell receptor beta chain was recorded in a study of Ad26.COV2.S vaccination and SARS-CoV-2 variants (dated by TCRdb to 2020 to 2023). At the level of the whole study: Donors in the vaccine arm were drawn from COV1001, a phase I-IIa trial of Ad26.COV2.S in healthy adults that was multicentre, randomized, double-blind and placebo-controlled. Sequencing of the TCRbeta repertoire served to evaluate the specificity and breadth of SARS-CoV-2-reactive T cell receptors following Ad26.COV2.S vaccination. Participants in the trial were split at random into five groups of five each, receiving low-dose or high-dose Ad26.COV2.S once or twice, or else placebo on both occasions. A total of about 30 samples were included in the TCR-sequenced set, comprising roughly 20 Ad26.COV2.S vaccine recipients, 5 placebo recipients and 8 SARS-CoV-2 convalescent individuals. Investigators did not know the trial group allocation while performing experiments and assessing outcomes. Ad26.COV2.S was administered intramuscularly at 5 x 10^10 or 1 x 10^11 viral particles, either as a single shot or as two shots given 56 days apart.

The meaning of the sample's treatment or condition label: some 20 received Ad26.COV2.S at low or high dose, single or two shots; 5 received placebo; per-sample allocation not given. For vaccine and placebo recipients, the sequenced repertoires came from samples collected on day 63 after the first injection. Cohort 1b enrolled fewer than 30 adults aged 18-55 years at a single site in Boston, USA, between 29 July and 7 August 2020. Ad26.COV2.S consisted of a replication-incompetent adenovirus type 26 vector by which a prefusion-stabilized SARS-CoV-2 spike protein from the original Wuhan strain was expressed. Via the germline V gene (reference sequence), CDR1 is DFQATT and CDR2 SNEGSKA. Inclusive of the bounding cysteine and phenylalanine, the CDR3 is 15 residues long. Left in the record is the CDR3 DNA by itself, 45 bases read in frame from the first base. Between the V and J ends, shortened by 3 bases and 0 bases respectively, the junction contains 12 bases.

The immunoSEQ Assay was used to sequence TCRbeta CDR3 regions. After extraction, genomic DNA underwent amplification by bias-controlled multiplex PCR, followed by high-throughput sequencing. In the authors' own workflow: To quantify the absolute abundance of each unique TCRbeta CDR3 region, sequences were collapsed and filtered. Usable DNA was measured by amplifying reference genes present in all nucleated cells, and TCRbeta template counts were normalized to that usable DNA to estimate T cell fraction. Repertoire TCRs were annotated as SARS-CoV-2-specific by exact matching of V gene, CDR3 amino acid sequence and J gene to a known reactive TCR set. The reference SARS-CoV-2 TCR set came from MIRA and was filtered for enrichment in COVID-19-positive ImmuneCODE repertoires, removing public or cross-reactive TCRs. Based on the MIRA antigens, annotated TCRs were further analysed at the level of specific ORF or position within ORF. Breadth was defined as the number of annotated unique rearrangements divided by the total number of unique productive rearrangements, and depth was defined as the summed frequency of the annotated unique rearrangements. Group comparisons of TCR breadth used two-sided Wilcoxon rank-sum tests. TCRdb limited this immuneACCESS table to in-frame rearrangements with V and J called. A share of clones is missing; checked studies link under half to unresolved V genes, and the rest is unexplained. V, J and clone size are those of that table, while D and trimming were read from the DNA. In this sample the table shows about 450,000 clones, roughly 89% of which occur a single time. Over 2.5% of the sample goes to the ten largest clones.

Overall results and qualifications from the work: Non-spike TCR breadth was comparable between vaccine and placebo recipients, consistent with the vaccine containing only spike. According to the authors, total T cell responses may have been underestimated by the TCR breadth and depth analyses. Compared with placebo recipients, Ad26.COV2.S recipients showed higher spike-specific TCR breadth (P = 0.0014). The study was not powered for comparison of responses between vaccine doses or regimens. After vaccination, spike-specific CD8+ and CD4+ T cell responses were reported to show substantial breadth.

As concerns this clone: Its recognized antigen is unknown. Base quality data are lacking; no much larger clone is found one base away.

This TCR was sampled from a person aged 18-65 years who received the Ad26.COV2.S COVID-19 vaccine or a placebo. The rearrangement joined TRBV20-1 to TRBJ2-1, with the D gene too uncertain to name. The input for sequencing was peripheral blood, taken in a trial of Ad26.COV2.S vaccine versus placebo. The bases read TGCAGTGCTAGTCCGTTCAAGAGCTCCTACAATGAGCAGTTCTTC. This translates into CSASPFKSSYNEQFF.